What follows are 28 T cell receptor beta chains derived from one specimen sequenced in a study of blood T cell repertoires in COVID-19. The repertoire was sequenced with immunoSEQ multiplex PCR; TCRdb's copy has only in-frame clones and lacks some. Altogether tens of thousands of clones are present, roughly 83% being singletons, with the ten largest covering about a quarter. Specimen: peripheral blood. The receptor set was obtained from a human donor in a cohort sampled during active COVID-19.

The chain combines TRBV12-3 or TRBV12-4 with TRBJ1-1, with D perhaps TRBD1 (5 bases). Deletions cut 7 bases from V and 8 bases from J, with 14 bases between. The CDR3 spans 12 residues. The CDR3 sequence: CASILGGGEAFF. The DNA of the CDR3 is TGTGCCAGCATCCTTGGCGGGGGAGAAGCTTTCTTT.

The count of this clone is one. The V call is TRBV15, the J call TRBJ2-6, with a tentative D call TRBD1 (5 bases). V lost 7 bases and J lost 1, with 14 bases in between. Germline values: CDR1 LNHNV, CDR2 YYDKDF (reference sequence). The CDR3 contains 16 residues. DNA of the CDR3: TGTGCCACCATACAAGGGGCAGGGTCTGGGGCCAACGTCCTGACTTTC. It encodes CATIQGAGSGANVLTF.

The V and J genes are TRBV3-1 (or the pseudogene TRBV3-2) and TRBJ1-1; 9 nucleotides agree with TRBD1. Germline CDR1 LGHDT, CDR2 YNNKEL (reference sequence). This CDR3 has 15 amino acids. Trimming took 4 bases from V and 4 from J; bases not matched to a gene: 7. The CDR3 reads CASSRDTGGVTEAFF. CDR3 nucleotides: TGTGCCAGCAGCCGCGATACAGGGGGCGTCACTGAAGCTTTCTTT.

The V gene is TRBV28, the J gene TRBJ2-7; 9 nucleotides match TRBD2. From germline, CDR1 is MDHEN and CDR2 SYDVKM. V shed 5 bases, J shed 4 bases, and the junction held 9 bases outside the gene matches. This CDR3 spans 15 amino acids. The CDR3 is CASSPPAGGRYEQYF. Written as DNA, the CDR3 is TGTGCCAGCAGTCCCCCAGCGGGAGGTCGGTACGAGCAGTACTTC.

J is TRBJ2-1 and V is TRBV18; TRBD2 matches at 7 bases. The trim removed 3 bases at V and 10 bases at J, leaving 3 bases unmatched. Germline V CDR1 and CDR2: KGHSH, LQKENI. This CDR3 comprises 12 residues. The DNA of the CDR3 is TGTGCCAGCTCACCGACCGGGGGGGAGCAGTTCTTC. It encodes CASSPTGGEQFF. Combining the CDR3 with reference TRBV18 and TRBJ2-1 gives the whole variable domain NAGVMQNPRHLVRRRGQEARLRCSPMKGHSHVYWYRQLPEEGLKFMVYLQKENIIDESGMPKERFSAEFPKEGPSILRIQQVVRGDSAAYFCASSPTGGEQFFGPGTRLTVL.

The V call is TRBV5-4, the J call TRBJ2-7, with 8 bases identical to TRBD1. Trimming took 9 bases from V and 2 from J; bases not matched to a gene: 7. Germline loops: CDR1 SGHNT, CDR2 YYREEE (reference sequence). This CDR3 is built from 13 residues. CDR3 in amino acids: CAIQDRDAYEQYF. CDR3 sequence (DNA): TGTGCCATCCAGGACAGGGATGCCTACGAGCAGTACTTC.

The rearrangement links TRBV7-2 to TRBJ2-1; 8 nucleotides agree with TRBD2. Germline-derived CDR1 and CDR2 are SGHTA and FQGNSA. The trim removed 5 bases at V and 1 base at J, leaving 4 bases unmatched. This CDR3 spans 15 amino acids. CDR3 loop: CASSLLAGSYNEQFF. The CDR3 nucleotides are TGTGCCAGCAGCCTCCTAGCGGGTTCCTACAATGAGCAGTTCTTC.

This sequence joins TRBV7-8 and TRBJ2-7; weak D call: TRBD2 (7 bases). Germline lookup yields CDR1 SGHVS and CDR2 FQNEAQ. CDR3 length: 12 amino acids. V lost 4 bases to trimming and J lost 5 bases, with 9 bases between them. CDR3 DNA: TGTGCCAGCAGCTACGGGGGGCACGAGCAGTACTTC. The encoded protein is CASSYGGHEQYF. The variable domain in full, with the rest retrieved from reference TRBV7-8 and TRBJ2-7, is GAGVSQSPRYKVAKRGQDVALRCDPISGHVSLFWYQQALGQGPEFLTYFQNEAQLDKSGLPSDRFFAERPEGSVSTLKIQRTQQEDSAVYLCASSYGGHEQYFGPGTRLTVT.

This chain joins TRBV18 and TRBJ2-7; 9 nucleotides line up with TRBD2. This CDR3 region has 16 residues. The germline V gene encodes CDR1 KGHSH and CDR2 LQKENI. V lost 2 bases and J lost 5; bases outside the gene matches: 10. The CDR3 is CASSPTPGTSNHEQYF. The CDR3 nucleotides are TGTGCCAGCTCACCAACCCCCGGGACTAGCAATCACGAGCAGTACTTC.

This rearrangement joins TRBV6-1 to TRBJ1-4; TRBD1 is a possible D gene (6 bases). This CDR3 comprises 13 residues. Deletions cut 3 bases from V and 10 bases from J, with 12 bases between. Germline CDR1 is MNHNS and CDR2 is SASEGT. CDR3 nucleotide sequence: TGTGCCAGCAGTGAGGAGGACAGTCGAAAACTGTTTTTT. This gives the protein CASSEEDSRKLFF.

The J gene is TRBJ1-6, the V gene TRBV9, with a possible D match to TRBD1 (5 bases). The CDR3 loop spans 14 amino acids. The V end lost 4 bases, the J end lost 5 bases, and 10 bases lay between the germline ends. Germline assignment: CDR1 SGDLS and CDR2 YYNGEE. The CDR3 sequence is CASSLGTNNSPLHF. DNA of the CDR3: TGTGCCAGCAGCCTCGGGACTAATAATTCACCCCTCCACTTT.

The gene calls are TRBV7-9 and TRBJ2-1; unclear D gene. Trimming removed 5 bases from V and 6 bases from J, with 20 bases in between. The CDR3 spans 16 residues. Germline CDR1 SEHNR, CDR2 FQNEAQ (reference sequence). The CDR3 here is CASSPRSSAPLNEQFF. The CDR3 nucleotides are TGTGCCAGCAGCCCACGTAGCAGCGCCCCCCTCAATGAGCAGTTCTTC.

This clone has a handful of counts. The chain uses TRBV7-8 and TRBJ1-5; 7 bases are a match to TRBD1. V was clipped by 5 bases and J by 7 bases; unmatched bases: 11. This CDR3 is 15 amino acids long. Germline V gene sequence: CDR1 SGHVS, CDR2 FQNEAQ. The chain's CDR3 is CASSARQGSHQPQHF. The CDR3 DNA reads TGTGCCAGCAGCGCCCGACAGGGATCCCACCAGCCCCAGCATTTT.

CDR3 in amino acids: CASGRAYNEQFF. CDR3 coding DNA: TGTGCCAGCGGGAGGGCCTACAATGAGCAGTTCTTC. This chain joins TRBV9 and TRBJ2-1, with 7 bases identical to TRBD2. This CDR3 is 12 amino acids long. Germline lookup yields CDR1 SGDLS and CDR2 YYNGEE. After removal of 7 bases from V and 2 bases from J, the junction contained 0 bases not matched to a gene.

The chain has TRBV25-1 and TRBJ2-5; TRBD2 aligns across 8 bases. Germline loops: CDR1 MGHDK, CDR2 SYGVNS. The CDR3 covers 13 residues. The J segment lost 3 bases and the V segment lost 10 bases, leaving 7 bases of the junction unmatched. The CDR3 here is CATRGGREETQYF. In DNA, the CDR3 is TGTGCCACCCGGGGGGGGCGCGAAGAGACCCAGTACTTC.

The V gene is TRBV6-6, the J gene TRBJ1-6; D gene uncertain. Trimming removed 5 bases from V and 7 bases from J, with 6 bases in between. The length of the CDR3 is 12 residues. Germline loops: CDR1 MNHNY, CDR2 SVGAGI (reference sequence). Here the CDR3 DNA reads TGTGCCAGCAGTAAACAAAATTCACCCCTCCACTTT. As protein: CASSKQNSPLHF.

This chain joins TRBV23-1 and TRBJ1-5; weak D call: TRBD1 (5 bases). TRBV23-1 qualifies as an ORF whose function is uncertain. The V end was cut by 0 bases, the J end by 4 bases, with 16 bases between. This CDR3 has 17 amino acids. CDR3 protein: CASSQSGVGVDNQPQHF. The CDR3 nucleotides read TGCGCCAGCAGTCAATCTGGGGTAGGGGTGGATAATCAGCCCCAGCATTTT.

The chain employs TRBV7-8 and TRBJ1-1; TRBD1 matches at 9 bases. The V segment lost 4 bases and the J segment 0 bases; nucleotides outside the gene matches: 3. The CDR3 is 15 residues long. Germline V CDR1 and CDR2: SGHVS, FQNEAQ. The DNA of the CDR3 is TGTGCCAGCAGCTCACAGGGGGCCGTGAACACTGAAGCTTTCTTT. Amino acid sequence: CASSSQGAVNTEAFF.

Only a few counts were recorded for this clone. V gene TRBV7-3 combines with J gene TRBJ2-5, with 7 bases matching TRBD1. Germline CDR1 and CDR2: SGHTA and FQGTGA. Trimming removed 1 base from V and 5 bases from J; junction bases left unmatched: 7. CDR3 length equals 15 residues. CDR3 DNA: TGTGCCAGCAGCTTAAAAACAGGGGTTGTTGAGACCCAGTACTTC. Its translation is CASSLKTGVVETQYF. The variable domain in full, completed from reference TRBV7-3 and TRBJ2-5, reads GAGVSQTPSNKVTEKGKYVELRCDPISGHTALYWYRQSLGQGPEFLIYFQGTGAADDSGLPNDRFFAVRPEGSVSTLKIQRTERGDSAVYLCASSLKTGVVETQYFGPGTRLLVL.

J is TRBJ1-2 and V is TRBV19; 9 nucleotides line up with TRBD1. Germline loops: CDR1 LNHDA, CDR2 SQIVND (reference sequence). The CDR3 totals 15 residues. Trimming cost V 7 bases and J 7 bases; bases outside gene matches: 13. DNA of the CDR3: TGTGCCAGTACCACTGCGACAGGGGGTTCCAGTGGCTACACCTTC. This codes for CASTTATGGSSGYTF.

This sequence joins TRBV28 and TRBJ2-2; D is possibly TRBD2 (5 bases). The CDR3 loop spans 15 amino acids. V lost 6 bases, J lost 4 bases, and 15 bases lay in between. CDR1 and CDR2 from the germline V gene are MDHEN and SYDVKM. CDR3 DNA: TGTGCCAGCAGCCGCCCCACAGAGGGCACCGGGGAGCTGTTTTTT. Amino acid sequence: CASSRPTEGTGELFF.

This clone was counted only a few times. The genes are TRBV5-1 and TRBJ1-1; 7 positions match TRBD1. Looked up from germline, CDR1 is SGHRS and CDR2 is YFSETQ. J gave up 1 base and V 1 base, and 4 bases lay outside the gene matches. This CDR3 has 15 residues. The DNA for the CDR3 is TGCGCCAGCAGCTTGCAGGCAGGGGGGAACACTGAAGCTTTCTTT. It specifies CASSLQAGGNTEAFF.

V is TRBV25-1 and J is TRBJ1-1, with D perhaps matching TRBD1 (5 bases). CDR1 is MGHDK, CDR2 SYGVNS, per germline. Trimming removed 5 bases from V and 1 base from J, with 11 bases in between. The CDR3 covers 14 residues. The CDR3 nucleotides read TGTGCCAGCAGTCCCCCCGGACAGAACACTGAAGCTTTCTTT. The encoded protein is CASSPPGQNTEAFF.

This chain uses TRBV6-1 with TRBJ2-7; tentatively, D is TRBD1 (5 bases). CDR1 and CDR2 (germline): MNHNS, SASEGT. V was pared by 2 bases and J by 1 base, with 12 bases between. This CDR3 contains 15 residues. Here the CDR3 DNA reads TGTGCCAGCAGTGAACTGGGGCGACCGTCCTACGAGCAGTACTTC. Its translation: CASSELGRPSYEQYF.

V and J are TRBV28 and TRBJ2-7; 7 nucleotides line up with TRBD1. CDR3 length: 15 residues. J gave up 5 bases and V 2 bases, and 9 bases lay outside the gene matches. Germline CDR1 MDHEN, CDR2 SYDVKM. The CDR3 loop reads CASSLVGQESDEQYF. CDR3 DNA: TGTGCCAGCAGTTTAGTCGGACAGGAGTCTGACGAGCAGTACTTC.

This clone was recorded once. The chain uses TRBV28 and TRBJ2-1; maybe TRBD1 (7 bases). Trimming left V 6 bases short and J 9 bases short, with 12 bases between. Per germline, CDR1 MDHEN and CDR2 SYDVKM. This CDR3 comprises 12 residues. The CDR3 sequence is CASRDQGGEQFF. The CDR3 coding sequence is TGTGCCAGCAGAGATCAGGGGGGTGAGCAGTTCTTC.

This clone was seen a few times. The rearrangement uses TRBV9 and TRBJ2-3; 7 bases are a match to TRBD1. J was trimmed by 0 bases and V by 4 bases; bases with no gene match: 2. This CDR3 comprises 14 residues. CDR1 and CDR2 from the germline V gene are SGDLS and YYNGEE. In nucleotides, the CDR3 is TGTGCCAGCAGCAGGGGGCCTAGCACAGATACGCAGTATTTT. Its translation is CASSRGPSTDTQYF.

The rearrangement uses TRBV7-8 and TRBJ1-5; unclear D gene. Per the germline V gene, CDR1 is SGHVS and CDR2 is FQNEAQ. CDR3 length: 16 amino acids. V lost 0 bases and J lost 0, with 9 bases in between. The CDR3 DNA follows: TGTGCCAGCAGCTTAGCCAGGTTCTATAGCAATCAGCCCCAGCATTTT. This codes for CASSLARFYSNQPQHF.